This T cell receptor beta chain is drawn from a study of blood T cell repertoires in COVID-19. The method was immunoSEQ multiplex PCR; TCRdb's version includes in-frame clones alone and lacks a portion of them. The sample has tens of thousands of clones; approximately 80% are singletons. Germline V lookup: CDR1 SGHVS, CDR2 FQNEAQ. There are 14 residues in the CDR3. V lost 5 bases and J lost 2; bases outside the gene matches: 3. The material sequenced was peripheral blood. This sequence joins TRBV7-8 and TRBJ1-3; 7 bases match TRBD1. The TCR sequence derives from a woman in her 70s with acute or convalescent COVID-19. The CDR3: CASSEDRTGNTIYF. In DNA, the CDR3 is TGTGCCAGCAGCGAGGACAGGACTGGAAACACCATATATTTT.